The 8 T cell receptor beta chains in this list originate from one sample, sequenced in a study of STAT5B mutations in CD4+ large granular lymphocyte leukemia. The table came from immunoSEQ multiplex PCR; TCRdb's copy has only in-frame clones and leaves some out. The table lists around 30,000 clones, 85% of them singletons. Sequences were obtained from CD4+ T cells from blood buffy coats. The receptors derive from a human donor in good health.

The chain is built from TRBV28 and TRBJ1-5; D unresolved. The CDR3 totals 13 residues. From germline, CDR1 is MDHEN and CDR2 SYDVKM. The V gene lost 6 bases and the J gene lost 3 bases, with 9 bases spanning the gap. DNA for the CDR3: TGTGCCAGCAGCCAGGACTTCAATCAGCCCCAGCATTTT. Translation: CASSQDFNQPQHF.

This chain connects TRBV28 to TRBJ1-1, with D unresolved. Germline loops: CDR1 MDHEN, CDR2 SYDVKM. Trimming cost V 6 bases and J 4 bases, with 15 bases left between them. The CDR3 loop spans 14 amino acids. CDR3 nucleotides: TGTGCCAGCAGCCTAGGCAGATGGGGCACTGAAGCTTTCTTT. Encoded protein: CASSLGRWGTEAFF.

The chain is built from TRBV12-5 and TRBJ1-2; TRBD1 aligns across 7 bases. The CDR3 is 16 amino acids. In germline, CDR1 is LGHNT, CDR2 FRNRAP. Trimming cost V 1 base and J 8 bases; bases outside gene matches: 13. CDR3 bases: TGTGCTAGTGGTTTGGACCGGGGACAGTGGGCGTTCGGCTACACCTTC. The encoded protein is CASGLDRGQWAFGYTF.

The chain carries TRBV27 and TRBJ1-3; D may be TRBD1 (6 bases). CDR1 and CDR2 from the germline V gene are MNHEY and SMNVEV (reference sequence). With 5 bases removed from V and 1 base from J, the gap between germline ends came to 12 bases. The CDR3 totals 15 residues. CDR3 sequence reads: CASSPRGGSGNTIYF. The CDR3 bases are TGTGCCAGCAGTCCGCGAGGGGGGTCTGGAAACACCATATATTTT.

The chain combines TRBV5-5 with TRBJ1-1; D might be TRBD1 (6 bases). The CDR3 spans 13 residues. V dropped 2 bases and J dropped 6 bases, with 11 bases sitting between them. Germline assignment: CDR1 SGHKS and CDR2 YYEKEE (reference sequence). CDR3 amino acids: CASSFTGSAEAFF. The CDR3 nucleotides are TGTGCCAGCAGCTTCACAGGGAGCGCTGAAGCTTTCTTT.

In its sample, this clone was seen once. The chain links TRBV11-2 to TRBJ2-1, with D tentatively TRBD1 (6 bases). This CDR3 is 15 amino acids long. CDR1 SGHAT and CDR2 FQNNGV come from the germline V gene. V was cut by 5 bases and J by 3 bases, with 14 bases left in between. CDR3 residues: CASSLTGFLYNEQFF. The CDR3 bases are TGTGCCAGCAGCCTCACAGGGTTTCTCTACAATGAGCAGTTCTTC.

With regard to this clone: One junction end does not reproduce the germline sequence, and a read error may be involved. The CDR3 DNA reads as TGTGCCAGCTCACCCCCCTATGTGGGGACTGCAGCTTTCTTT. Translated, it gives CASSPPYVGTAAFF. J is TRBJ1-1 and V is TRBV18; tentative D call: TRBD1 (5 bases). This CDR3 comprises 14 residues. Germline lookup yields CDR1 KGHSH and CDR2 LQKENI. Together with reference TRBV18 and TRBJ1-1, the CDR3 gives the full variable domain: NAGVMQNPRHLVRRRGQEARLRCSPMKGHSHVYWYRQLPEEGLKFMVYLQKENIIDESGMPKERFSAEFPKEGPSILRIQQVVRGDSAAYFCASSPPYVGTAAFFGQGTRLTVV.

V is TRBV25-1 and J is TRBJ2-1, with a possible D match to TRBD2 (5 bases). The germline V gene encodes CDR1 MGHDK and CDR2 SYGVNS. CDR3 length equals 13 residues. V lost 2 bases, J lost 12 bases, and 14 bases lay in between. CDR3 sequence: CASSELIAIRQFF. Here the CDR3 DNA reads TGTGCCAGCAGTGAACTTATAGCGATACGGCAGTTCTTC.